The clone carrying this T cell receptor beta chain has just one count. What it binds is unknown. A single record per CDR3 protein comes from TCRdb applying MiXCR to the reads. The repertoire consists of some 500,000 distinct CDR3 sequences, with 40% occurring once and the leading ten covering 48%. The CDR3 sequence is 18 residues long. V shed 1 base and J shed 6 bases, with 24 bases lying between them. The germline V gene has CDR1 MGHRA and CDR2 YSYEKL. This sample stems from a study of T cell repertoires in cytomegalovirus infection. Study summary: An indication of both CMV infection and matching HLA type came from public TCR beta signatures. Regarding the study as a whole: Summed frequency of public TCR beta families distinguished CMV carriers with the relevant HLA. The ex vivo response was dominated by HLA-C-restricted CMV-specific TCR beta clonotypes.

The origin of this receptor is a human donor in good health (CMV status not recorded). Some clones in this sample may be carry-over from other donors' samples. The chain combines TRBV4-1 with TRBJ1-1, with a tentative D call TRBD1 (5 bases). This sample comprised cultured PBMCs, obtained from culture after CMV antigen stimulation. Written as DNA, the CDR3 is TGCGCCAGCAGCCAAGCCCAAGGGGAACGGTGGGTAATGGCTGAAGCTTTCTTT. This gives the protein CASSQAQGERWVMAEAFF.